What follows describes a single TCR beta chain. This entry comes from a study of regulatory T cells in long-lasting Graves disease. The time point: persistent/refractory GD, antithyroid drugs over 5 years with positive TRAb. The authors made the TCR library using RNA they extracted from PBMCs. V gave up 1 base and J gave up 0 bases, with 7 bases separating them. The CDR3 runs to 13 residues. Germline CDR1 reads DFQATT; CDR2 reads SNEGSKA (reference sequence). Building of the TCR beta libraries involved iRepertoire HTBI primers and Arm-PCR of CDR3 regions. TCRdb reprocessed the multiplex PCR reads via MiXCR and lists one record per CDR3 protein. The data contain fewer than 400,000 distinct CDR3 sequences, roughly 20% of them singletons.

The rearrangement joins TRBV20-1 to TRBJ2-7; D is unresolved. The input for sequencing was peripheral blood mononuclear cells (PBMCs), taken when the disease was refractory, from a patient treated with antithyroid drugs. The receptor was derived from a female donor with Graves disease. The CDR3 spells CSARVRSSYEQYF. The CDR3 DNA reads TGCAGTGCTAGAGTGCGGAGCTCCTACGAGCAGTACTTC.